The next 4 T cell receptor beta chains were all read from a single sample in a study of cytomegalovirus exposure and HLA in healthy donors. TCRdb's copy holds only in-frame clones and misses some; the assay was immunoSEQ multiplex PCR. The repertoire has hundreds of thousands of clones, around 86% of them found once; the top ten carry roughly 0.83%. Sequencing was carried out using PBMCs. Receptors originate from a woman younger than 30 in good health and CMV-seronegative.

The rearrangement joins TRBV27 to TRBJ2-7; D is perhaps TRBD1 (6 bases). CDR1 and CDR2 (germline): MNHEY, SMNVEV (reference sequence). V lost 6 bases to trimming and J lost 2 bases, with 14 bases between them. This CDR3 contains 14 residues. The CDR3 is CASSSHRTAYEQYF. In nucleotides, the CDR3 is TGTGCCAGCAGCTCCCATCGGACAGCCTACGAGCAGTACTTC.

The chain uses TRBV28 and TRBJ1-1; D is ambiguous. The germline V and J ends were trimmed by 2 bases and 8 bases, with 6 bases remaining between them. This CDR3 region has 11 residues. In germline, CDR1 is MDHEN, CDR2 SYDVKM. In nucleotides, the CDR3 is TGTGCCAGCAGTTTAGTCAGAGAAGCTTTCTTT. Its translation is CASSLVREAFF.

The chain couples TRBV5-1 to TRBJ2-7, with 9 bases identical to TRBD2. The germline CDR1 and CDR2 sequences are SGHRS and YFSETQ. The CDR3 is made up of 16 amino acids. The trim removed 0 bases at V and 4 bases at J, leaving 8 bases unmatched. CDR3 in amino acids: CASSLGQGLARYEQYF. CDR3 nucleotide sequence: TGCGCCAGCAGCTTGGGTCAGGGACTAGCAAGGTACGAGCAGTACTTC.

This clone was counted a few times. V gene TRBV7-9 combines with J gene TRBJ1-2; D is uncertain. This CDR3 comprises 12 residues. Germline CDR1 and CDR2: SEHNR and FQNEAQ (reference sequence). V lost 4 bases to trimming and J lost 6 bases, with 9 bases between them. DNA of the CDR3: TGTGCCAGCAGCTCCGACATGAATGGCTACACCTTC. The encoded protein is CASSSDMNGYTF.